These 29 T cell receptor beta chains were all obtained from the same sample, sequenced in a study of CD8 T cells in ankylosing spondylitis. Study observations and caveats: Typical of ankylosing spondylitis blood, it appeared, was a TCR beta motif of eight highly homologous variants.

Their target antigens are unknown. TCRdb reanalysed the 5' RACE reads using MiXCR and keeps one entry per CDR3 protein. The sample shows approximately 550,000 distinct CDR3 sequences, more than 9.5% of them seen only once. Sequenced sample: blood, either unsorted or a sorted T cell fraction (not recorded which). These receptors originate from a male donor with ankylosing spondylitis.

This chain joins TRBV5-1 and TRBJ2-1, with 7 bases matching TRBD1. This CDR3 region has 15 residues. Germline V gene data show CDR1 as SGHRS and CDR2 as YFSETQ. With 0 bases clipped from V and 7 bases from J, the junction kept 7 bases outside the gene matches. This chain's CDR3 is CASSLGGGALNEQFF. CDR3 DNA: TGCGCCAGCAGCTTGGGAGGGGGCGCGTTGAATGAGCAGTTCTTC.

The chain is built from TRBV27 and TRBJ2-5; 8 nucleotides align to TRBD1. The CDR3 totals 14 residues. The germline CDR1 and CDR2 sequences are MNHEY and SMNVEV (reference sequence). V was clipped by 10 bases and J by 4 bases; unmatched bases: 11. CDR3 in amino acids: CATSRQGLRETQYF. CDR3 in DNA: TGTGCCACTTCTAGACAGGGGTTGCGAGAGACCCAGTACTTC.

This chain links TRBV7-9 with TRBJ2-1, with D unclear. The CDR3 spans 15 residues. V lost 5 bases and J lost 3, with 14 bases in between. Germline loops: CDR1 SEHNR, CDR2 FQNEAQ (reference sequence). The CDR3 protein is CASSETRRNYNEQFF. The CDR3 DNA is TGTGCCAGCAGCGAGACTCGCCGGAACTACAATGAGCAGTTCTTC. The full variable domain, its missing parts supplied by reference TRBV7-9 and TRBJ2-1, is DTGVSQNPRHKITKRGQNVTFRCDPISEHNRLYWYRQTLGQGPEFLTYFQNEAQLEKSRLLSDRFSAERPKGSFSTLEIQRTEQGDSAMYLCASSETRRNYNEQFFGPGTRLTVL.

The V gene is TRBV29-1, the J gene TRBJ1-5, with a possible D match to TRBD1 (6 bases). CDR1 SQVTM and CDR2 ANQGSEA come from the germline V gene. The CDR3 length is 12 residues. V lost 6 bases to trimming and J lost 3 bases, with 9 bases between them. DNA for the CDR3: TGCAGCGTCAGGGACACCAATCAGCCCCAGCATTTT. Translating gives CSVRDTNQPQHF.

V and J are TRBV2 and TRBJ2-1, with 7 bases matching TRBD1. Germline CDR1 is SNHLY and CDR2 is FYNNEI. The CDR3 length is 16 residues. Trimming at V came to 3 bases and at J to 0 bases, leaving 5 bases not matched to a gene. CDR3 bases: TGTGCCAGCAGTGACCCCACAGGGGACTCCTACAATGAGCAGTTCTTC. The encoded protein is CASSDPTGDSYNEQFF.

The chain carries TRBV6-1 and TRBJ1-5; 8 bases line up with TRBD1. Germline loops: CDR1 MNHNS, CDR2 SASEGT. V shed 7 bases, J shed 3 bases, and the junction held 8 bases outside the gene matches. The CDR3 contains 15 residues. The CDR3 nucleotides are TGTGCCAGCACCAAGGCAGGGGGCGACAATCAGCCCCAGCATTTT. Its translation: CASTKAGGDNQPQHF.

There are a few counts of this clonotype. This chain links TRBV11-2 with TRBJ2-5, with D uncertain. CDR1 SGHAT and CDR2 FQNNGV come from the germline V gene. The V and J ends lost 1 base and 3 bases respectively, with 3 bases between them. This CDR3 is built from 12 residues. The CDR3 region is CASSLVKETQYF. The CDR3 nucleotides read TGTGCCAGCAGCTTAGTGAAAGAGACCCAGTACTTC.

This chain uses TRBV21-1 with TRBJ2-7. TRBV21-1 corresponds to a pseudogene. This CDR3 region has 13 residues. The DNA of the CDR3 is TGTGCCAGCAGCAAAGATCACAGCTACGAGCAGTACTTC. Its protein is CASSKDHSYEQYF.

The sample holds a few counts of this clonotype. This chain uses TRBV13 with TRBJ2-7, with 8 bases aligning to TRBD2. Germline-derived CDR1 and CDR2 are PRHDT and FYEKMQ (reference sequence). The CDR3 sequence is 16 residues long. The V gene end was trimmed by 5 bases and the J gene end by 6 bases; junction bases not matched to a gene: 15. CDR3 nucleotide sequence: TGTGCCAGCAGCCCCTCTGGGAGCGGGAGATCTCTCGAGCAGTACTTC. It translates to CASSPSGSGRSLEQYF.

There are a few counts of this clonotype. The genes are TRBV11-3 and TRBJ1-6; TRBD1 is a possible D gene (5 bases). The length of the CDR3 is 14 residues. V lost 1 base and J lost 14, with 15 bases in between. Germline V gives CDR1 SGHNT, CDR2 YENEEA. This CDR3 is CASSLGAEGTALHF. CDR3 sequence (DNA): TGTGCCAGCAGCTTAGGCGCGGAGGGGACGGCCCTCCACTTT.

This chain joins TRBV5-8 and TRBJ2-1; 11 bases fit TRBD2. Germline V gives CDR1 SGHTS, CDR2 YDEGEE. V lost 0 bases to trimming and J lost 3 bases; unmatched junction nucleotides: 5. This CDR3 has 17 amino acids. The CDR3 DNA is TGTGCCAGCAGCTTGGTCACGACTAGCGGGAACTACAATGAGCAGTTCTTC. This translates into CASSLVTTSGNYNEQFF.

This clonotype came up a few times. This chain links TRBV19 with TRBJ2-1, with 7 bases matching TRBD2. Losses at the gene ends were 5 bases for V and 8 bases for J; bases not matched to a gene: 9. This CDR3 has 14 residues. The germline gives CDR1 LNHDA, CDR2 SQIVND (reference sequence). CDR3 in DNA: TGTGCCAGTAGTTCGGCGGGAGCCCGGTATGAGCAGTTCTTC. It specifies CASSSAGARYEQFF.

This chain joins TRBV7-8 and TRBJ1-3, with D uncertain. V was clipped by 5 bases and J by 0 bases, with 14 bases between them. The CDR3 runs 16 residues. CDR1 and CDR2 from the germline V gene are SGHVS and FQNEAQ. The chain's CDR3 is CASSPRAADSGNTIYF. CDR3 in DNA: TGTGCCAGCAGCCCGAGGGCAGCTGACTCTGGAAACACCATATATTTT. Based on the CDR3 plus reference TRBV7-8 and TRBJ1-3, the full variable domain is GAGVSQSPRYKVAKRGQDVALRCDPISGHVSLFWYQQALGQGPEFLTYFQNEAQLDKSGLPSDRFFAERPEGSVSTLKIQRTQQEDSAVYLCASSPRAADSGNTIYFGEGSWLTVV.

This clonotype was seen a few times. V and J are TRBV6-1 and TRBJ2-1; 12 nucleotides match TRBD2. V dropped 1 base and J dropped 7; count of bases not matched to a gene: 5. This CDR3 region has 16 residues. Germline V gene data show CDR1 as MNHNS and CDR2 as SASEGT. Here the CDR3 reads CASSEGLAGGSNEQFF. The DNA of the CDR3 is TGTGCCAGCAGTGAAGGGCTAGCGGGAGGGTCTAATGAGCAGTTCTTC.

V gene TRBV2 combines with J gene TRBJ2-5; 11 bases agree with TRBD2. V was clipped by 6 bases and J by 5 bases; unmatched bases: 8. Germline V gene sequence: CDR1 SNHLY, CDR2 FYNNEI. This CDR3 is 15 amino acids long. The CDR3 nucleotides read TGTGCCAGCAGAGGGCTAGCGGGAGGACGTGAGACCCAGTACTTC. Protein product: CASRGLAGGRETQYF.

CDR3 sequence: CASSPPPGMMANYGYTF. For the CDR3, the DNA is TGCGCCAGCAGCCCCCCACCAGGGATGATGGCTAACTATGGCTACACCTTC. The chain links TRBV4-1 to TRBJ1-2; perhaps TRBD1 as D (5 bases). The CDR3 is 17 residues long. Germline V gene data show CDR1 as MGHRA and CDR2 as YSYEKL. V was clipped by 4 bases and J by 0 bases, with 18 bases between them.

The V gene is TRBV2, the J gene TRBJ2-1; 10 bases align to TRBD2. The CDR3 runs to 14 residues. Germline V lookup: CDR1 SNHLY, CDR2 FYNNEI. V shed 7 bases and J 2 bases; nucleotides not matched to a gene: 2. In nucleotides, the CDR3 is TGTGCCAGCACCGGACTAGCGGCCTACAATGAGCAGTTCTTC. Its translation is CASTGLAAYNEQFF.

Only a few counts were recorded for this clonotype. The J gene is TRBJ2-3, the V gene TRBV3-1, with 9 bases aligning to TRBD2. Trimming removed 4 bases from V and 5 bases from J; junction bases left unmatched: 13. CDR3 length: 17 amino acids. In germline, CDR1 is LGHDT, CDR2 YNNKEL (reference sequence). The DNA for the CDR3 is TGTGCCAGCAGCCCCATAGCGGGAGTCGGTCGTGTAGATACGCAGTATTTT. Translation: CASSPIAGVGRVDTQYF.

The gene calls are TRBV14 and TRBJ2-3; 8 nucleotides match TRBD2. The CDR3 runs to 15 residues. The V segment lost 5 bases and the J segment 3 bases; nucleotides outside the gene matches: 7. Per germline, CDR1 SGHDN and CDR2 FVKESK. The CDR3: CASSFRLAGTDTQYF. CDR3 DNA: TGTGCCAGCAGCTTCCGCTTAGCGGGAACAGATACGCAGTATTTT.

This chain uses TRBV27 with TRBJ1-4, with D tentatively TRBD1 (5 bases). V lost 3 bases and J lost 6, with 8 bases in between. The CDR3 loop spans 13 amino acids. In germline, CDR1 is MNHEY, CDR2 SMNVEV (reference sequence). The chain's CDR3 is CASSFQGYEKLFF. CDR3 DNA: TGTGCCAGCAGTTTCCAGGGTTATGAAAAACTGTTTTTT.

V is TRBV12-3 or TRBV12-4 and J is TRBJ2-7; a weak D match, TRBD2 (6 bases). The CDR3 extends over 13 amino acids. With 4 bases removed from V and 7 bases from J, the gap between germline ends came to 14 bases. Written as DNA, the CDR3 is TGTGCCAGCAGTTCCCACACTAGCTGGGAGCAGTACTTC. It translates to CASSSHTSWEQYF.

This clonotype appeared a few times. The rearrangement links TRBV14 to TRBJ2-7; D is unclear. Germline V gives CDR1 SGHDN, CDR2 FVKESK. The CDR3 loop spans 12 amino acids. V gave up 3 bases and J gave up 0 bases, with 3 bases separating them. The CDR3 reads CASSHSSYEQYF. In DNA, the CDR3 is TGTGCCAGCAGCCATTCCTCCTACGAGCAGTACTTC.

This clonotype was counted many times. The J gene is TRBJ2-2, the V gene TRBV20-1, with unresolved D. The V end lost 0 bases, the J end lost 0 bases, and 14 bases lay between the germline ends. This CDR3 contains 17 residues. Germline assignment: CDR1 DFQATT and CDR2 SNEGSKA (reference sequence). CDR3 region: CSARDGEKPANTGELFF. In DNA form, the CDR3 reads TGCAGTGCTAGAGATGGAGAGAAACCCGCGAACACCGGGGAGCTGTTTTTT.

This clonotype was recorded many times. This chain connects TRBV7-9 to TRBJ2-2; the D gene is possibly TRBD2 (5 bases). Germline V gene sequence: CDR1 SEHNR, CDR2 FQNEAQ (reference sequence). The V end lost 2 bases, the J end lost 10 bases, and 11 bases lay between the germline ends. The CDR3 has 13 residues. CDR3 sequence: CASSLTDYEELFF. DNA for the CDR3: TGTGCCAGCAGCTTAACAGACTACGAGGAGCTGTTTTTT. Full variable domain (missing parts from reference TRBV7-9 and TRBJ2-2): DTGVSQNPRHKITKRGQNVTFRCDPISEHNRLYWYRQTLGQGPEFLTYFQNEAQLEKSRLLSDRFSAERPKGSFSTLEIQRTEQGDSAMYLCASSLTDYEELFFGEGSRLTVL.

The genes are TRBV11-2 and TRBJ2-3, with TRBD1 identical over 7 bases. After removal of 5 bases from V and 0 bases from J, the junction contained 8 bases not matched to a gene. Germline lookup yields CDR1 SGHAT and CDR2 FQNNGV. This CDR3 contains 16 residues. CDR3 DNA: TGTGCCAGCAGCCCACGGGACAGCCTAAGCACAGATACGCAGTATTTT. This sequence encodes CASSPRDSLSTDTQYF.

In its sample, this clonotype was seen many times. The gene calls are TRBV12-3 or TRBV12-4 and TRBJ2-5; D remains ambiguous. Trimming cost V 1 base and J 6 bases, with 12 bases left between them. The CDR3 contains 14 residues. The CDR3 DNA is TGTGCCAGCAGTTTAGTAGGCAGCACGAAGACCCAGTACTTC. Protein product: CASSLVGSTKTQYF.

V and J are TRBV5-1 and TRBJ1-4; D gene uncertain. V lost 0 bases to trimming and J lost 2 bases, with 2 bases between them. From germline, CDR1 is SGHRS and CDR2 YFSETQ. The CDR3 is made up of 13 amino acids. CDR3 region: CASSLDTNEKLFF. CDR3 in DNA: TGCGCCAGCAGCTTGGACACTAATGAAAAACTGTTTTTT.

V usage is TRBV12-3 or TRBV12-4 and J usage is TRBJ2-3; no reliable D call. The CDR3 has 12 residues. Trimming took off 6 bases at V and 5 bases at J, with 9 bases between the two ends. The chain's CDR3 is CASSPDQDTQYF. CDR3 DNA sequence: TGTGCCAGCAGCCCTGACCAAGATACGCAGTATTTT.

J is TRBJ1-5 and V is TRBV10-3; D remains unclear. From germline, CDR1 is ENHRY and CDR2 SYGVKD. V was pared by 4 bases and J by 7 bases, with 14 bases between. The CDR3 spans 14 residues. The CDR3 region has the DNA TGTGCCATCAGTGGATCGGGCGTAGCACAGCCCCAGCATTTT. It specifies CAISGSGVAQPQHF.